The rows below give T cell receptor beta chains drawn from one sample of a study of CXCR3-negative and CXCR3-positive naive CD8 T cells. Reprocessing the 5' RACE reads, TCRdb reports a single entry for every CDR3 protein and omits DNA. The sample includes thousands of distinct CDR3 sequences. The sequenced sample was naive CXCR3+ CD8+ T cells from blood. The receptors were gathered from a human donor in good health. Some clones in this sample may be carry-over from other donors' samples. Each CDR3 is given with its conserved first and last residue. The order of the fields is J gene, V gene, clone size, CDR3 protein. Clone size is stated in some rows and not others, as once, few, many or a class when expanded.

>TRBJ1-1|TRBV29-1|-
CSESAGANTEAFF
>TRBJ2-7|TRBV29-1|-
CSVVIGGMSSYEQYF
>TRBJ2-1|TRBV5-1|-
CASRQGAGDEQFF
>TRBJ2-7|TRBV29-1|-
CSVEDRTSGMNYEQYF
>TRBJ1-1|TRBV20-1|-
CSARSGYTEAFF
>TRBJ2-7|TRBV7-2|medium-sized
CASNAGVSLYEQYF
>TRBJ2-1|TRBV4-2|medium-sized
CASSRSISYNEQFF
>TRBJ2-1|TRBV6-1|-
CASSEWSSAVFNEQFF
>TRBJ2-7|TRBV20-1|-
CSARSAGGPGSYEQYF
>TRBJ2-1|TRBV29-1|medium-sized
CSVGTLSYNEQFF
>TRBJ2-2|TRBV29-1|medium-sized
CSVDPGNSGELFF
>TRBJ1-6|TRBV6-2/TRBV6-3|medium-sized
CASSWGGLNSPLHF
>TRBJ2-7|TRBV6-1|-
CASSELPSYEQYF
>TRBJ1-1|TRBV20-1|medium-sized
CSARPVGTEAFF
>TRBJ2-1|TRBV11-3|-
CASSPGTMSSYNEQFF
>TRBJ2-1|TRBV7-3|-
CASSLGGRADEQFF
>TRBJ2-1|TRBV29-1|-
CSVEAPSGNEQFF
>TRBJ2-1|TRBV5-1|medium-sized
CASSLAVQADEQFF
>TRBJ2-7|TRBV9|-
CASSVGVGSYEQYF
>TRBJ2-1|TRBV29-1|-
CSVVSYNEQFF
>TRBJ1-1|TRBV7-9|medium-sized
CASSSNRVMNTEAFF
>TRBJ2-1|TRBV7-9|medium-sized
CASSSPPSAEQFF
>TRBJ2-1|TRBV13|medium-sized
CASSLGTIQIRSEQFF
>TRBJ2-1|TRBV29-1|medium-sized
CSVDLLAEYNEQFF
>TRBJ1-1|TRBV3-1|-
CASSQLTGGANTEAFF
>TRBJ2-1|TRBV10-2|medium-sized
CASRSGGPGNEQFF
>TRBJ2-1|TRBV28|medium-sized
CASSLSIRWLAYNEQFF
>TRBJ1-1|TRBV12-3/TRBV12-4|-
CASSLATRRFGAFF
>TRBJ1-1|TRBV25-1|medium-sized
CASSEYGTGNTEAFF
>TRBJ2-1|TRBV15|-
CATSRESGWGDEQFF
>TRBJ2-3|TRBV7-2|-
CASSLGPGVTDTQYF
>TRBJ1-5|TRBV10-3|-
CAISVDSNQPQHF
>TRBJ1-1|TRBV10-3|-
CAITIQGNTEAFF
>TRBJ1-4|TRBV14|medium-sized
CASSTFTGRGEKLFF
>TRBJ2-7|TRBV3-1|-
CASSQGPYDSYEQYF
>TRBJ1-6|TRBV4-2|-
CASSQEQGLTAYNSPLHF
>TRBJ2-7|TRBV29-1|medium-sized
CSVVAPRGYEQYF
>TRBJ2-3|TRBV5-1|-
CASSLEDRYTDTQYF
>TRBJ1-2|TRBV3-1|-
CASSQEQDGPYGYTF
>TRBJ2-3|TRBV20-1|-
CSASLAASTDTQYF
>TRBJ2-7|TRBV7-2|medium-sized
CASSLPESRDRPFYEQYF
>TRBJ1-6|TRBV28|-
CASSLEGYNSPLHF
>TRBJ2-1|TRBV7-3|-
CASSPDSRREQFF
>TRBJ2-2|TRBV5-1|medium-sized
CASSLQNPRNTGELFF
>TRBJ1-2|TRBV7-9|-
CASSSTTSTENYGYTF
>TRBJ1-1|TRBV18|medium-sized
CASSPRDRGSRYPNTEAFF
>TRBJ2-7|TRBV20-1|medium-sized
CSARDRQGGREQYF
>TRBJ2-1|TRBV7-9|medium-sized
CASSLTGHEQFF
>TRBJ2-7|TRBV29-1|-
CSVESGSAYEQYF
>TRBJ2-1|TRBV29-1|medium-sized
CSVVRGQDEQFF
>TRBJ2-7|TRBV29-1|-
CSVEGLGDYEQYF